The 5 T cell receptor beta chains reported below all come from one sample, sequenced in a study of blood T cell repertoires in COVID-19. Produced via immunoSEQ multiplex PCR; TCRdb's table is partial and in-frame only. This table has under 450,000 clones, over 80% appearing once. Sequenced sample: PBMCs or T cells enriched from blood (not recorded which). The receptor set was obtained from a woman between 50 and 59 years old who had recovered from COVID-19.

This clone occurred once. The V gene is TRBV3-1 (or the pseudogene TRBV3-2), the J gene TRBJ1-1, with 8 positions matching TRBD1. Per the germline V gene, CDR1 is LGHDT and CDR2 is YNNKEL (reference sequence). The CDR3 totals 12 residues. The V and J ends lost 8 bases and 10 bases, in that order; junction bases with no gene match: 9. DNA of the CDR3: TGTGCCAGCTCAGGACAGGGAATAGTAGCTTTCTTT. Translating gives CASSGQGIVAFF.

The chain carries TRBV9 and TRBJ2-3; 13 nucleotides line up with TRBD2. The CDR3 spans 18 residues. Germline V gene lookup returns CDR1 SGDLS and CDR2 YYNGEE. V trimming: 3 bases; J trimming: 2 bases; junction bases outside the gene matches: 9. This CDR3 is CASSAGLAGVRPTDTQYF. DNA for the CDR3: TGTGCCAGCAGCGCCGGACTAGCGGGGGTCAGACCCACAGATACGCAGTATTTT.

V and J are TRBV20-1 and TRBJ1-1, with 8 bases that match TRBD1. The CDR3 has 11 amino acids. J lost 10 bases, V lost 6 bases, and 7 bases had no gene match. Germline V lookup: CDR1 DFQATT, CDR2 SNEGSKA (reference sequence). The CDR3 protein is CSATGGLGAFF. The CDR3 DNA is TGCAGTGCCACAGGGGGGCTTGGAGCTTTCTTT.

Only one count was recorded for this clone. V is TRBV19 and J is TRBJ1-3, with TRBD1 matching 8 bases. From germline, CDR1 is LNHDA and CDR2 SQIVND (reference sequence). The CDR3 runs to 15 residues. Unmatched junction bases numbered 12, after V lost 6 bases and J lost 8 bases. CDR3 sequence: CASRRSGGSGDTIYF. The CDR3 DNA reads TGTGCCAGTAGAAGGTCAGGGGGCTCCGGGGACACCATATATTTT.

This clone came up a few times. The rearrangement joins TRBV2 to TRBJ2-7, with 8 bases fitting TRBD1. The germline gives CDR1 SNHLY, CDR2 FYNNEI. The CDR3 runs to 13 residues. Germline trimming cut 5 bases from V and 6 bases from J; bases unmatched to any gene: 6. CDR3 in amino acids: CASSPDRAGEQYF. In DNA form, the CDR3 reads TGTGCCAGCAGTCCGGACAGGGCGGGCGAGCAGTACTTC.